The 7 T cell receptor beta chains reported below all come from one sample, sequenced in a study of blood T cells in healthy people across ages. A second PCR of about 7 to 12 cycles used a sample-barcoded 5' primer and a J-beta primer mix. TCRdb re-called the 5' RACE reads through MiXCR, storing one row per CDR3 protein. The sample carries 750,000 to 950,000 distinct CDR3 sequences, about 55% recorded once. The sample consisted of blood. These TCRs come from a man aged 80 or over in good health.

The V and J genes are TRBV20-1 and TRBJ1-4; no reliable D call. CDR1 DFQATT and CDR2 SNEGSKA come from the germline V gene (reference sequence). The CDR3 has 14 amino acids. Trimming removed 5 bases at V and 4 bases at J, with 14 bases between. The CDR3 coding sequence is TGCAGTGCTCGTACCTGGGGAGGTAATGAAAAACTGTTTTTT. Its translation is CSARTWGGNEKLFF.

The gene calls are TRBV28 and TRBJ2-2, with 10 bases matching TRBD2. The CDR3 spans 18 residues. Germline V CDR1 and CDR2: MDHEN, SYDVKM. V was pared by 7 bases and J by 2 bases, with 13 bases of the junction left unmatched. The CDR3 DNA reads TGTGCCAGCAAAAAAGAGTCACTAGCGGGACCAAACACCGGGGAGCTGTTTTTT. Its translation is CASKKESLAGPNTGELFF. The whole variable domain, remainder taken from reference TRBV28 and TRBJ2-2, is DVKVTQSSRYLVKRTGEKVFLECVQDMDHENMFWYRQDPGLGLRLIYFSYDVKMKEKGDIPEGYSVSREKKERFSLILESASTNQTSMYLCASKKESLAGPNTGELFFGEGSRLTVL.

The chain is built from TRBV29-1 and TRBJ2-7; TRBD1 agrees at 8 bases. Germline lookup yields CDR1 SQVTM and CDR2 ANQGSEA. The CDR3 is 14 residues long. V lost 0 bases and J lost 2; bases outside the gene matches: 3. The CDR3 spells CSVEETGEAYEQYF. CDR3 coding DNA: TGCAGCGTTGAAGAGACAGGGGAAGCCTACGAGCAGTACTTC.

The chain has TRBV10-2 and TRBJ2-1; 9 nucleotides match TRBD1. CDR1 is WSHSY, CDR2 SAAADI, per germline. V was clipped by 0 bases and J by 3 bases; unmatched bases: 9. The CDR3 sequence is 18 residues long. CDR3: CASSESLPDRGRYNEQFF. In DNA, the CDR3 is TGCGCCAGCAGTGAGTCCCTTCCGGACAGGGGACGCTACAATGAGCAGTTCTTC.

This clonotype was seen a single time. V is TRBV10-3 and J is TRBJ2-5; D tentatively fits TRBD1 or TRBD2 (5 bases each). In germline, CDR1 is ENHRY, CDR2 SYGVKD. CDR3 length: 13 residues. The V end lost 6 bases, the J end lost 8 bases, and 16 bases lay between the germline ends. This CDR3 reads CAIRDRTGGTQYF. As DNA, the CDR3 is TGTGCCATCAGGGATCGGACTGGGGGTACCCAGTACTTC.

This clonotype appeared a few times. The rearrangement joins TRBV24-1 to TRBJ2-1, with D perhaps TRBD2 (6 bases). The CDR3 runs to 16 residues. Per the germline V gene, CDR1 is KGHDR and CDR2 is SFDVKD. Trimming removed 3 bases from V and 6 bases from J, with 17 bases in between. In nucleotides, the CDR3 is TGTGCCACCAGTGATCCCGCGGGGACTGGACTCAATGAGCAGTTCTTC. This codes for CATSDPAGTGLNEQFF.

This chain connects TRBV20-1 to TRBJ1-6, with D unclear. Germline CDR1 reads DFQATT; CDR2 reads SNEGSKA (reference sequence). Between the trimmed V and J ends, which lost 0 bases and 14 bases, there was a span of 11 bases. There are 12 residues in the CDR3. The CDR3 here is CSARDREWALHF. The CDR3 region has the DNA TGCAGTGCTAGAGATAGGGAGTGGGCCCTCCACTTT.